One sample yielded the 30 T cell receptor beta chains listed below, sequenced in a study of T cells in Graves' hyperthyroidism and ophthalmopathy. RNA transcripts provided the source from which TCR beta CDR3 regions were amplified. First-round RT-PCR targeting the TCR CDR3 was performed with the HTBI primer set. TCRdb reprocessed the multiplex PCR reads with MiXCR, giving one entry per CDR3 protein. Altogether about 300,000 distinct CDR3 sequences are present, less than 20% being singletons, with the ten largest covering about 40%. The sequenced sample was blood. These receptors were taken from a man in his fifties with Graves' ophthalmopathy.

This chain connects TRBV24-1 to TRBJ2-2, with 7 nucleotides matching TRBD1. Germline V gene data show CDR1 as KGHDR and CDR2 as SFDVKD. The CDR3 has 14 residues. Unmatched junction bases numbered 6, after V lost 10 bases and J lost 2 bases. CDR3 nucleotide sequence: TGTGCCACGACAGGGTTGGGTAACACCGGGGAGCTGTTTTTT. This codes for CATTGLGNTGELFF.

The chain combines TRBV6-1 with TRBJ2-7; perhaps TRBD2 as D (6 bases). The CDR3 runs to 13 residues. The germline V gene has CDR1 MNHNS and CDR2 SASEGT. Trimming took 6 bases from V and 5 from J, leaving 14 bases between them. CDR3 region: CASSARGLNEQYF. As DNA, the CDR3 is TGTGCCAGCAGCGCCCGGGGGTTAAACGAGCAGTACTTC.

This chain uses TRBV5-1 with TRBJ1-5; 8 bases fit TRBD1. The germline V gene encodes CDR1 SGHRS and CDR2 YFSETQ. This CDR3 is built from 15 residues. V was pared by 4 bases and J by 4 bases, with 7 bases of the junction left unmatched. CDR3 nucleotide sequence: TGCGCCAGCAGCGTGGGAGGGACAGGTAATCAGCCCCAGCATTTT. Protein product: CASSVGGTGNQPQHF.

This clonotype was counted ten times or more. The genes are TRBV12-3 or TRBV12-4 and TRBJ2-1, with TRBD2 matching over 13 bases. The CDR3 sequence is 16 residues long. The V segment lost 6 bases and the J segment 7 bases; nucleotides outside the gene matches: 9. The CDR3 here is CASSTGGTSGKNEQFF. The CDR3 region has the DNA TGTGCCAGCAGCACCGGCGGGACTAGCGGGAAGAATGAGCAGTTCTTC.

This clonotype occurred a few times. The V call is TRBV6-1, the J call TRBJ2-3; 11 positions agree with TRBD2. V trimming: 6 bases; J trimming: 4 bases; junction bases outside the gene matches: 3. Germline-derived CDR1 and CDR2 are MNHNS and SASEGT. This CDR3 is built from 14 residues. The CDR3, as DNA: TGTGCCAGCAGAATAGCGGGAGGGGCAGATACGCAGTATTTT. As protein: CASRIAGGADTQYF.

This clonotype was counted only a few times. This sequence joins TRBV4-2 and TRBJ2-1; 7 positions agree with TRBD1. Per germline, CDR1 LGHNA and CDR2 YNFKEQ. The CDR3 contains 17 residues. The J segment lost 5 bases and the V segment lost 0 bases, leaving 10 bases of the junction unmatched. CDR3 loop: CASSQDNWTGGDNEQFF. In nucleotides, the CDR3 is TGTGCCAGCAGCCAAGATAACTGGACAGGTGGGGACAATGAGCAGTTCTTC.

This chain uses TRBV14 with TRBJ2-6; the match to TRBD2 covers 9 bases. V shed 4 bases, J shed 1 base, and the junction held 11 bases outside the gene matches. Germline lookup yields CDR1 SGHDN and CDR2 FVKESK. There are 19 residues in the CDR3. The CDR3 DNA is TGTGCCAGCAGCCCGAAAGCGGGAGGATCCCTATCTGGGGCCAACGTCCTGACTTTC. Translation: CASSPKAGGSLSGANVLTF.

A few counts support this clonotype. The chain combines TRBV18 with TRBJ1-1; 10 nucleotides agree with TRBD1. From germline, CDR1 is KGHSH and CDR2 LQKENI. The CDR3 contains 17 residues. V shed 5 bases and J 2 bases; nucleotides not matched to a gene: 11. CDR3 nucleotides: TGTGCCAGCTCATCCCGGCAGACAGGGGGCGCCAACACTGAAGCTTTCTTT. This encodes CASSSRQTGGANTEAFF.

The chain uses TRBV18 and TRBJ1-5; D is ambiguous. CDR1 and CDR2 (germline): KGHSH, LQKENI. There are 14 residues in the CDR3. With 3 bases removed from V and 5 bases from J, the gap between germline ends came to 11 bases. CDR3 region: CASSPRAGDQPQHF. CDR3 coding DNA: TGTGCCAGCTCACCGAGGGCAGGCGATCAGCCCCAGCATTTT.

This clonotype has more than one count but fewer than ten. The chain employs TRBV6-1 and TRBJ1-6; D unclear. CDR1 and CDR2 (germline): MNHNS, SASEGT. V lost 8 bases, J lost 7 bases, and 18 bases lay in between. The CDR3 has 15 residues. The CDR3: CASSTWEAGNSPLHF. The DNA of the CDR3 is TGTGCCAGCTCGACTTGGGAAGCGGGGAATTCACCCCTCCACTTT.

In its sample, this clonotype was seen a few times. This sequence joins TRBV10-1 and TRBJ2-1, with TRBD2 matching over 9 bases. The CDR3 is 15 amino acids. V lost 9 bases, J lost 3 bases, and 9 bases stayed unmatched. Per the germline V gene, CDR1 is WNHNN and CDR2 is SYGVQD (reference sequence). CDR3 DNA sequence: TGCGCCAGGGGGAGTTGGCGGGAGGGCTACAATGAGCAGTTCTTC. This sequence encodes CARGSWREGYNEQFF.

This clonotype was found many times. The chain joins TRBV11-2 to TRBJ2-3; TRBD2 matches 11 bases. This CDR3 has 13 residues. Per the germline V gene, CDR1 is SGHAT and CDR2 is FQNNGV. V was clipped by 8 bases and J by 6 bases; unmatched bases: 4. CDR3 coding DNA: TGTGCCAGCTTAGCGGGAGGGCCCGATACGCAGTATTTT. Protein sequence: CASLAGGPDTQYF.

In this sample, this clonotype turned up a few times. This chain uses TRBV12-3 or TRBV12-4 with TRBJ1-3, with D possibly being TRBD1 (6 bases). CDR3 length: 14 amino acids. V was clipped by 3 bases and J by 4 bases, with 10 bases between them. The CDR3 nucleotides are TGTGCCAGCAGTTTGAACAGGGCCGGAAACACCATATATTTT. Translating it yields CASSLNRAGNTIYF.

The genes are TRBV6-1 and TRBJ2-5; 7 nucleotides align to TRBD2. Per the germline V gene, CDR1 is MNHNS and CDR2 is SASEGT. V gave up 0 bases and J gave up 4 bases; unmatched junction bases: 5. The CDR3 runs 15 residues. CDR3 protein: CASSEAGRALETQYF. The CDR3 DNA is TGTGCCAGCAGTGAAGCGGGGAGGGCCCTAGAGACCCAGTACTTC.

This rearrangement joins TRBV9 to TRBJ2-5, with TRBD2 matching over 9 bases. Germline CDR1 is SGDLS and CDR2 is YYNGEE. J lost 0 bases, V lost 3 bases, and 6 bases had no gene match. The CDR3 is made up of 16 amino acids. In nucleotides, the CDR3 is TGTGCCAGCAGCGCGGTTCTAGCGGGAAACCAAGAGACCCAGTACTTC. Protein product: CASSAVLAGNQETQYF. The whole variable domain, filled in from reference TRBV9 and TRBJ2-5, reads DSGVTQTPKHLITATGQRVTLRCSPRSGDLSVYWYQQSLDQGLQFLIQYYNGEERAKGNILERFSAQQFPDLHSELNLSSLELGDSALYFCASSAVLAGNQETQYFGPGTRLLVL.

The chain has TRBV18 and TRBJ2-5; D is perhaps TRBD1 or TRBD2 (6 bases each). CDR1 and CDR2 (germline): KGHSH, LQKENI. The CDR3 is made up of 16 amino acids. Trimming took 4 bases from V and 2 from J, leaving 17 bases between them. CDR3 DNA: TGTGCCAGCTCACACCTAAACGGGGGCCTACAAGAGACCCAGTACTTC. Translated, it gives CASSHLNGGLQETQYF.

In regard to this clonotype: Being one base from a much bigger clone, this may be a read error. The genes are TRBV2 and TRBJ2-1, with D possibly matching TRBD2 (5 bases). The CDR3 contains 16 residues. Germline loops: CDR1 SNHLY, CDR2 FYNNEI. The germline V and J ends were trimmed by 4 bases and 2 bases, with 15 bases remaining between them. In DNA form, the CDR3 reads TGTGCCAGCAGTGTTGAGGGTGAGAGCACCTACAATGAGCAGTTCTTC. It is translated as CASSVEGESTYNEQFF.

The sample holds many counts of this clonotype. The CDR3, as DNA: TGTGCCAGCAGCTCCCCGGGTCCGGATACGCAGTATTTT. Its protein product is CASSSPGPDTQYF. The rearrangement uses TRBV7-2 and TRBJ2-3; D is ambiguous. With 4 bases removed from V and 6 bases from J, the gap between germline ends came to 11 bases. CDR1 and CDR2 (germline): SGHTA, FQGNSA. The CDR3 length is 13 residues.

At least ten counts were recorded for this clonotype. The rearrangement uses TRBV20-1 and TRBJ2-5; D gene unclear. Germline V CDR1 and CDR2: DFQATT, SNEGSKA (reference sequence). The V and J ends lost 8 bases and 5 bases respectively, with 18 bases between them. CDR3 length equals 13 residues. The DNA for the CDR3 is TGCAGTTCGGAAGATAGGGTCCCGGAGACCCAGTACTTC. Amino acid sequence: CSSEDRVPETQYF.

The V and J genes are TRBV25-1 and TRBJ2-1; a weak D match, TRBD1 (5 bases). The CDR3 sequence is 13 residues long. CDR1 MGHDK and CDR2 SYGVNS come from the germline V gene. With 6 bases removed from V and 10 bases from J, the gap between germline ends came to 16 bases. DNA of the CDR3: TGTGCCAGCAGGGATGACTGGGGCTACGAGCAGTTCTTC. Protein product: CASRDDWGYEQFF.

The chain is built from TRBV19 and TRBJ2-2; D is uncertain. Germline V lookup: CDR1 LNHDA, CDR2 SQIVND (reference sequence). The V gene lost 9 bases and the J gene lost 1 base, with 15 bases spanning the gap. CDR3 length: 15 residues. The CDR3 here is CASRPSLGNTGELFF. CDR3 sequence (DNA): TGTGCCAGCCGACCAAGCTTAGGGAACACCGGGGAGCTGTTTTTT.

This clonotype was counted many times. The chain carries TRBV30 and TRBJ1-1; D is undetermined. Germline loops: CDR1 GTSNPN, CDR2 SVGIG (reference sequence). Trimming cost V 5 bases and J 3 bases, with 7 bases left between them. This CDR3 has 11 amino acids. The CDR3 region is CAWSMDTEAFF. Written as DNA, the CDR3 is TGTGCCTGGTCCATGGACACTGAAGCTTTCTTT.

This clonotype was seen only a few times. This chain uses TRBV7-3 with TRBJ2-2; 8 nucleotides align to TRBD2. V shed 6 bases and J 0 bases; nucleotides not matched to a gene: 6. Germline V gene sequence: CDR1 SGHTA, CDR2 FQGTGA. This CDR3 comprises 16 residues. The CDR3 loop is CASRDDSGTNTGELFF. CDR3 nucleotides: TGTGCCAGCAGGGATGATAGCGGGACGAACACCGGGGAGCTGTTTTTT.

In its sample, this clonotype was seen once. The rearrangement uses TRBV13 and TRBJ2-7, with 12 bases matching TRBD2. The junction had 6 bases not matched to a gene; V was cut back by 5 bases and J by 1 base. Germline CDR1 is PRHDT and CDR2 is FYEKMQ (reference sequence). CDR3 length: 16 amino acids. The CDR3 loop reads CASSPRTSGNSYEQYF. For the CDR3, the DNA is TGTGCCAGCAGCCCCCGGACTAGCGGGAATTCCTACGAGCAGTACTTC. Together with reference TRBV13 and TRBJ2-7, the CDR3 gives the full variable domain: AAGVIQSPRHLIKEKRETATLKCYPIPRHDTVYWYQQGPGQDPQFLISFYEKMQSDKGSIPDRFSAQQFSDYHSELNMSSLELGDSALYFCASSPRTSGNSYEQYFGPGTRLTVT.

This clonotype was detected a few times. A much larger clone sits a single nucleotide away, making a read error possible. The conserved phenylalanine or tryptophan normally closing the CDR3 is absent here, so this likely arose from a read error. The chain uses TRBV20-1 and TRBJ2-3; the match to TRBD2 covers 10 bases. Germline trimming cut 6 bases from V and 3 bases from J; bases unmatched to any gene: 9. The length of the CDR3 is 15 residues. Germline lookup yields CDR1 DFQATT and CDR2 SNEGSKA (reference sequence). CDR3 amino acids: CSATLSSGRTDTQYL. CDR3 bases: TGCAGTGCCACCCTATCTAGCGGGAGAACAGATACGCAGTATCTT.

The rearrangement uses TRBV7-3 and TRBJ2-3, with 7 positions matching TRBD2. The CDR3 has 17 residues. CDR1 and CDR2 (germline): SGHTA, FQGTGA. V gave up 0 bases and J gave up 1 base; unmatched junction bases: 7. CDR3 loop: CASSLTPGRAGTDTQYF. Here the CDR3 DNA reads TGTGCCAGCAGCTTAACGCCTGGGAGGGCCGGCACAGATACGCAGTATTTT.

The DNA of the CDR3 is TGTGCCAGCAGTCCGGACAGGGGAGGGTCCGAGCAGTACTTC. It is translated as CASSPDRGGSEQYF. The V call is TRBV27, the J call TRBJ2-7; 9 positions match TRBD1. Germline V gene sequence: CDR1 MNHEY, CDR2 SMNVEV (reference sequence). The CDR3 sequence is 14 residues long. V was clipped by 5 bases and J by 6 bases; unmatched bases: 8.

This clonotype has a handful of counts. The chain recombines TRBV10-3 with TRBJ1-1, with D possibly being TRBD1 (5 bases). The ends were cut back, 7 bases at V and 2 bases at J, with 8 bases in the middle. The length of the CDR3 is 12 residues. Germline values: CDR1 ENHRY, CDR2 SYGVKD. CDR3 loop: CAIKGVNTEAFF. The CDR3 DNA sequence: TGTGCCATCAAAGGGGTTAACACTGAAGCTTTCTTT.

This chain links TRBV7-9 with TRBJ2-7; the match to TRBD1 covers 7 bases. V lost 4 bases to trimming and J lost 7 bases; unmatched junction nucleotides: 10. Looked up from germline, CDR1 is SEHNR and CDR2 is FQNEAQ (reference sequence). The CDR3 is 14 amino acids. CDR3 DNA: TGTGCCAGCAGCTCCGACAGGGCCTTTGGGGAGCAGTACTTC. Translating gives CASSSDRAFGEQYF.

This clonotype was recorded at least ten times. V gene TRBV6-1 combines with J gene TRBJ1-1, with D possibly matching TRBD1 (6 bases). V gave up 6 bases and J gave up 0 bases, with 17 bases separating them. Germline V gene sequence: CDR1 MNHNS, CDR2 SASEGT. The CDR3 length is 16 residues. CDR3 in DNA: TGTGCCAGCAGGTCTGGACAGCTAAGCGTGAACACTGAAGCTTTCTTT. The encoded protein is CASRSGQLSVNTEAFF.